Presented here are 29 T cell receptor beta chains from one specimen sequenced in a study of blood T cell repertoires in COVID-19. Here immunoSEQ multiplex PCR was the method, and the copy in TCRdb shows in-frame clones only, minus some. The sample has approximately 200,000 clones; around 85% are singletons. Specimen: PBMCs or T cells enriched from blood (not recorded which). Receptor source: a man between 40 and 49 years old who had recovered from COVID-19.

The V gene is TRBV25-1, the J gene TRBJ1-2; 7 bases map to TRBD1. The V gene's germline CDR1 is MGHDK and CDR2 SYGVNS. V gave up 3 bases and J gave up 4 bases; unmatched junction bases: 5. This CDR3 is built from 14 residues. In nucleotides, the CDR3 is TGTGCCAGCAGTGAGTCGACAGGGTCCTATGGCTACACCTTC. Encoded protein: CASSESTGSYGYTF.

The genes are TRBV30 and TRBJ1-2, with 11 bases matching TRBD1. Trimming took 7 bases from V and 6 from J; bases not matched to a gene: 4. This CDR3 spans 12 amino acids. Germline CDR1 reads GTSNPN; CDR2 reads SVGIG (reference sequence). CDR3 residues: CAYWTGGDGYTF. The DNA of the CDR3 is TGTGCCTATTGGACAGGGGGCGATGGCTACACCTTC. The whole variable domain, filled in from reference TRBV30 and TRBJ1-2, reads SQTIHQWPATLVQPVGSPLSLECTVEGTSNPNLYWYRQAAGRGLQLLFYSVGIGQISSEVPQNLSASRPQDRQFILSSKKLLLSDSGFYLCAYWTGGDGYTFGSGTRLTVV.

V is TRBV6-5 and J is TRBJ1-3; D possibly corresponds to TRBD1 (6 bases). V was pared by 5 bases and J by 3 bases, with 11 bases between. Per the germline V gene, CDR1 is MNHEY and CDR2 is SVGAGI. The CDR3 runs to 14 residues. The CDR3 sequence is CASSPGHLGNTIYF. The CDR3 nucleotides are TGTGCCAGCAGTCCGGGACACCTTGGAAACACCATATATTTT.

CDR3 residues: CASRSTGTGSTEAFF. In DNA, the CDR3 is TGTGCCAGCAGGTCAACCGGGACAGGGTCCACTGAAGCTTTCTTT. The chain has TRBV6-5 and TRBJ1-1; 9 bases map to TRBD1. Trimming removed 6 bases from V and 4 bases from J; junction bases left unmatched: 9. This CDR3 region has 15 residues. Germline V gives CDR1 MNHEY, CDR2 SVGAGI.

This chain connects TRBV15 to TRBJ2-7; 8 bases are shared with TRBD1. Germline V gene sequence: CDR1 LNHNV, CDR2 YYDKDF (reference sequence). This CDR3 is 16 amino acids long. The ends lost 2 bases at V and 5 bases at J; junction bases unmatched: 11. Written as DNA, the CDR3 is TGTGCCACCAGCAGAACCAGGGGGCCAGGTGGGAACGAGCAGTACTTC. Amino acid sequence: CATSRTRGPGGNEQYF. Full variable domain (missing parts from reference TRBV15 and TRBJ2-7): DAMVIQNPRYQVTQFGKPVTLSCSQTLNHNVMYWYQQKSSQAPKLLFHYYDKDFNNEADTPDNFQSRRPNTSFCFLDIRSPGLGDTAMYLCATSRTRGPGGNEQYFGPGTRLTVT.

The rearrangement links TRBV5-6 to TRBJ2-3; possibly TRBD2 for D (6 bases). Germline assignment: CDR1 SGHDT and CDR2 YYEEEE. The CDR3 sequence is 14 residues long. The V and J ends lost 4 bases and 9 bases respectively, with 18 bases between them. Here the CDR3 DNA reads TGTGCCAGCAGCCAAGCCAATAGCGGTGGGACGCAGTATTTT. Residues: CASSQANSGGTQYF.

This clone came up once. This chain links TRBV5-1 with TRBJ2-1; D uncertain. Deletions cut 7 bases from V and 5 bases from J, with 13 bases between. This CDR3 contains 13 residues. From germline, CDR1 is SGHRS and CDR2 YFSETQ. Written as DNA, the CDR3 is TGCGCCAGCCGAAATCCGGGTAACAATGAGCAGTTCTTC. Amino acids: CASRNPGNNEQFF.

A remark on this clone: Being one base from a much bigger clone, this may be a read error. The gene calls are TRBV5-1 and TRBJ1-5; no clear D gene. This CDR3 has 13 amino acids. With 2 bases removed from V and 0 bases from J, the gap between germline ends came to 3 bases. CDR1 is SGHRS, CDR2 YFSETQ, per germline. Written as DNA, the CDR3 is TGCGCCAGCAGCTTATATAGCAATCAGCCCCAGCATTTT. Translating gives CASSLYSNQPQHF.

The rearrangement uses TRBV19 and TRBJ2-7; 7 nucleotides agree with TRBD2. Germline assignment: CDR1 LNHDA and CDR2 SQIVND (reference sequence). With V trimmed by 1 base and J by 5 bases, 2 bases remained unmatched. The CDR3 has 13 residues. The CDR3: CASSIGGRDEQYF. CDR3 DNA: TGTGCCAGTAGTATAGGGGGGAGGGACGAGCAGTACTTC.

The chain links TRBV24-1 to TRBJ1-2; no clear D gene. Trimming removed 5 bases at V and 5 bases at J, with 14 bases between. The CDR3 totals 14 residues. Per germline, CDR1 KGHDR and CDR2 SFDVKD. This chain's CDR3 is CATSAGGVRYGYTF. The CDR3 DNA reads TGTGCCACCAGTGCTGGCGGGGTCCGTTATGGCTACACCTTC.

The V and J genes are TRBV7-2 and TRBJ2-1, with 8 bases lining up with TRBD2. The germline V gene encodes CDR1 SGHTA and CDR2 FQGNSA. V lost 3 bases and J lost 8; bases outside the gene matches: 3. CDR3 length: 13 amino acids. The CDR3, as DNA: TGTGCCAGCAGCTTCGCAGCGGGAGATGAGCAGTTCTTC. Amino acids: CASSFAAGDEQFF.

This clone was picked up one time. V and J are TRBV29-1 and TRBJ2-1; possible D gene TRBD2, 6 bases. The germline CDR1 and CDR2 sequences are SQVTM and ANQGSEA. This CDR3 is built from 12 residues. V lost 5 bases and J 5 bases, leaving 10 bases between the germline ends. The CDR3 sequence is CSVLAGNNEQFF. In DNA form, the CDR3 reads TGCAGCGTTCTTGCGGGGAACAATGAGCAGTTCTTC.

The rearrangement uses TRBV18 and TRBJ2-7, with a possible D match to TRBD1 (5 bases). This CDR3 has 14 amino acids. Trimming left V 2 bases short and J 2 bases short, with 10 bases between. Germline-derived CDR1 and CDR2 are KGHSH and LQKENI. CDR3 residues: CASSPGRVPYEQYF. Here the CDR3 DNA reads TGTGCCAGCTCACCAGGCAGGGTACCCTACGAGCAGTACTTC.

This chain joins TRBV4-2 and TRBJ1-1; no reliable D call. This CDR3 is built from 15 residues. The V and J ends lost 1 base and 1 base respectively, with 10 bases between them. Per the germline V gene, CDR1 is LGHNA and CDR2 is YNFKEQ. The CDR3 reads CASSQGVGGNTEAFF. CDR3 nucleotide sequence: TGTGCCAGCAGCCAAGGAGTAGGAGGGAACACTGAAGCTTTCTTT.

The chain uses TRBV24-1 and TRBJ2-1, with D possibly TRBD2 on 6 matching bases. Trimming cost V 3 bases and J 0 bases, with 11 bases left between them. This CDR3 spans 16 amino acids. CDR1 is KGHDR, CDR2 SFDVKD, per germline. CDR3 nucleotide sequence: TGTGCCACCAGTGATGGGGACTTGAGCTCCTACAATGAGCAGTTCTTC. Translation: CATSDGDLSSYNEQFF.

In its sample, this clone was seen once. The V call is TRBV21-1, the J call TRBJ1-1; the table's D call TRBD1 went unverified against the DNA. TRBV21-1 is deemed a pseudogene. The CDR3 is made up of 16 amino acids. The CDR3: CASSTSTGAMNTEAFF. In DNA, the CDR3 is TGTGCCAGCAGCACCTCGACAGGGGCGATGAACACTGAAGCTTTCTTT.

In its sample, this clone was seen once. The CDR3 here is CASSSSGENTEAFF. DNA of the CDR3: TGTGCCAGTAGTTCTTCAGGGGAGAACACTGAAGCTTTCTTT. The chain has TRBV19 and TRBJ1-1; D is perhaps TRBD1 (6 bases). CDR3 length equals 14 residues. In germline, CDR1 is LNHDA, CDR2 SQIVND (reference sequence). Deletions cut 5 bases from V and 1 base from J, with 11 bases between. The variable domain in full, completed from reference TRBV19 and TRBJ1-1, reads DGGITQSPKYLFRKEGQNVTLSCEQNLNHDAMYWYRQDPGQGLRLIYYSQIVNDFQKGDIAEGYSVSREKKESFPLTVTSAQKNPTAFYLCASSSSGENTEAFFGQGTRLTVV.

The gene calls are TRBV6-4 and TRBJ1-6, with TRBD1 identical over 10 bases. Germline loops: CDR1 MRHNA, CDR2 SNTAGT. The CDR3 runs to 14 residues. V shed 2 bases and J 10 bases; nucleotides not matched to a gene: 2. The CDR3 spells CASSDGQGGSPLHF. CDR3 in DNA: TGTGCCAGCAGTGACGGACAGGGGGGGTCACCCCTCCACTTT.

V usage is TRBV6-5 and J usage is TRBJ2-5; 8 bases line up with TRBD1. CDR1 and CDR2 from the germline V gene are MNHEY and SVGAGI. J was trimmed by 5 bases and V by 5 bases; bases with no gene match: 10. The CDR3 length is 15 residues. The CDR3 here is CASSTRQGPRETQYF. The CDR3 coding sequence is TGTGCCAGCAGTACCAGACAGGGGCCTCGGGAGACCCAGTACTTC.

The rearrangement uses TRBV29-1 and TRBJ2-5; possibly TRBD2 for D (5 bases). Looked up from germline, CDR1 is SQVTM and CDR2 is ANQGSEA. The CDR3 covers 12 residues. The V gene lost 4 bases and the J gene lost 0 bases, with 6 bases spanning the gap. The CDR3 reads CSVGGYQETQYF. The DNA of the CDR3 is TGCAGCGTTGGCGGGTACCAAGAGACCCAGTACTTC.

The genes are TRBV28 and TRBJ2-7; 8 bases map to TRBD1. There are 17 residues in the CDR3. CDR1 is MDHEN and CDR2 is SYDVKM in the germline V gene. V was clipped by 2 bases and J by 0 bases; unmatched bases: 9. The CDR3 region has the DNA TGTGCCAGCAGTTTAACCCCGGGACAGGTTAGCTCCTACGAGCAGTACTTC. This encodes CASSLTPGQVSSYEQYF.

The CDR3: CASSLSGDSNQPQHF. The CDR3 region has the DNA TGCGCCAGCAGCTTGAGCGGGGATAGCAATCAGCCCCAGCATTTT. The chain has TRBV5-1 and TRBJ1-5; no reliable D call. The germline V and J ends were trimmed by 1 base and 0 bases, with 8 bases remaining between them. This CDR3 has 15 residues. Germline V lookup: CDR1 SGHRS, CDR2 YFSETQ.

This clone has just one count. This chain connects TRBV5-4 to TRBJ2-7, with D possibly matching TRBD1 (7 bases). Germline CDR1 and CDR2: SGHNT and YYREEE (reference sequence). The CDR3 is made up of 15 amino acids. Between the trimmed V and J ends, which lost 0 bases and 7 bases, there was a span of 17 bases. The CDR3 region is CASSLAGTAGGEQYF. CDR3 DNA: TGTGCCAGCAGCTTGGCCGGGACTGCAGGGGGGGAGCAGTACTTC.

This rearrangement joins TRBV7-2 to TRBJ2-3; TRBD2 agrees at 10 bases. This CDR3 is built from 16 residues. V shed 4 bases and J 1 base; nucleotides not matched to a gene: 5. The germline V gene encodes CDR1 SGHTA and CDR2 FQGNSA. The CDR3 sequence: CASSSVGTSGTDTQYF. Written as DNA, the CDR3 is TGTGCCAGCAGCTCGGTCGGGACTAGCGGCACAGATACGCAGTATTTT.

This chain joins TRBV30 and TRBJ1-4; tentatively, D is TRBD1 (5 bases). Germline V gene lookup returns CDR1 GTSNPN and CDR2 SVGIG (reference sequence). The CDR3 has 13 amino acids. V lost 6 bases to trimming and J lost 10 bases, with 18 bases between them. CDR3 protein: CACARMGEGKLFF. The CDR3 nucleotides read TGTGCCTGTGCCCGGATGGGGGAGGGAAAACTGTTTTTT. Full variable domain (outside the CDR3, taken from reference TRBV30 and TRBJ1-4): SQTIHQWPATLVQPVGSPLSLECTVEGTSNPNLYWYRQAAGRGLQLLFYSVGIGQISSEVPQNLSASRPQDRQFILSSKKLLLSDSGFYLCACARMGEGKLFFGSGTQLSVL.

This clone was recorded a few times. The rearrangement uses TRBV5-3 and TRBJ1-4; D remains ambiguous. TRBV5-3 is classed as an ORF, of uncertain function. This CDR3 contains 12 residues. Trimming stripped 4 bases from V and 15 bases from J, with 16 bases between. CDR3 DNA sequence: TGTGCCAGAAGCGCTTCGGGTAAAAGGTTGTTTTTT. Amino acid sequence: CARSASGKRLFF.

The chain combines TRBV5-1 with TRBJ1-1; 9 bases line up with TRBD1. V shed 6 bases and J 1 base; nucleotides not matched to a gene: 10. The CDR3 covers 16 residues. CDR1 is SGHRS and CDR2 is YFSETQ in the germline V gene. The CDR3 loop reads CASTQRSGQGNTEAFF. Here the CDR3 DNA reads TGCGCCAGCACCCAGAGATCGGGACAGGGGAACACTGAAGCTTTCTTT.

This clone has a single count. The genes are TRBV7-6 and TRBJ1-4; TRBD1 matches at 7 bases. Trimming cost V 5 bases and J 0 bases; bases outside gene matches: 6. The CDR3 is 16 amino acids. Germline V gene lookup returns CDR1 SGHVS and CDR2 FNYEAQ. The CDR3 coding sequence is TGTGCCAGCAGCCCGGGACAGAGCGCAACTAATGAAAAACTGTTTTTT. Its translation: CASSPGQSATNEKLFF.

This clone was seen once. The V call is TRBV19, the J call TRBJ2-5; TRBD2 agrees at 7 bases. The trim removed 0 bases at V and 4 bases at J, leaving 8 bases unmatched. The germline gives CDR1 LNHDA, CDR2 SQIVND (reference sequence). The CDR3 spans 16 residues. CDR3 nucleotide sequence: TGTGCCAGTAGTATAGATCAGACTAGCTGGGGAGAGACCCAGTACTTC. This codes for CASSIDQTSWGETQYF. The variable domain in full, completed from reference TRBV19 and TRBJ2-5, reads DGGITQSPKYLFRKEGQNVTLSCEQNLNHDAMYWYRQDPGQGLRLIYYSQIVNDFQKGDIAEGYSVSREKKESFPLTVTSAQKNPTAFYLCASSIDQTSWGETQYFGPGTRLLVL.